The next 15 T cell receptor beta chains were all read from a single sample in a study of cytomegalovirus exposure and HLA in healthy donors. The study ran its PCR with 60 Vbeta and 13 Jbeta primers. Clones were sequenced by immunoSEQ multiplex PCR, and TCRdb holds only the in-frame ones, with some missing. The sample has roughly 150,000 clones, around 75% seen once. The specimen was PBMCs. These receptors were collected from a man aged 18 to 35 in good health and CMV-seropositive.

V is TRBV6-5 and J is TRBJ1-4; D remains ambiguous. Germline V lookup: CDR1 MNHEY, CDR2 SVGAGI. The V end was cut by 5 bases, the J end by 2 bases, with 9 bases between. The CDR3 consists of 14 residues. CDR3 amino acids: CASSEAWTNEKLFF. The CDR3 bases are TGTGCCAGCAGTGAGGCGTGGACTAATGAAAAACTGTTTTTT.

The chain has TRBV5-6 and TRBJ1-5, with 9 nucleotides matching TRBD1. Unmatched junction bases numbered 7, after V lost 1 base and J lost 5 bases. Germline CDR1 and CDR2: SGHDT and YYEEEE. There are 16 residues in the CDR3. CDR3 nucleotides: TGTGCCAGCAGCTTGTGGGACAGGGAAGCGGATCAGCCCCAGCATTTT. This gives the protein CASSLWDREADQPQHF. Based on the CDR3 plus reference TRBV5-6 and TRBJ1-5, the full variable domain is DAGVTQSPTHLIKTRGQQVTLRCSPKSGHDTVSWYQQALGQGPQFIFQYYEEEERQRGNFPDRFSGHQFPNYSSELNVNALLLGDSALYLCASSLWDREADQPQHFGDGTRLSIL.

In DNA form, the CDR3 reads TGTGCCAGGATCTCCGGGACAGGGGGCCCCCAGGCACACTCCTACGAGCAGTACTTC. This codes for CARISGTGGPQAHSYEQYF. The chain links TRBV21-1 to TRBJ2-7; the D segment call TRBD1 is taken from the table without a DNA check. TRBV21-1 counts as a pseudogene. CDR3 size: 19 residues.

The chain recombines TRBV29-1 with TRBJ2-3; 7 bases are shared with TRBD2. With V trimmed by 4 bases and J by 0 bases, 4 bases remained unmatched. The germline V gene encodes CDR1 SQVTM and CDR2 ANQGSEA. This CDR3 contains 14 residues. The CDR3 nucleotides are TGCAGCGTTGGGCGGGACTACAGCACAGATACGCAGTATTTT. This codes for CSVGRDYSTDTQYF.

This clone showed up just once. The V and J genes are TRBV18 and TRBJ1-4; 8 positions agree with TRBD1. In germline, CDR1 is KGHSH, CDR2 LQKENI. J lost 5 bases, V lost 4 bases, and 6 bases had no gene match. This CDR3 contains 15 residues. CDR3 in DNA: TGTGCCAGCTCACTAGGACAGGGCAAAAATGAAAAACTGTTTTTT. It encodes CASSLGQGKNEKLFF.

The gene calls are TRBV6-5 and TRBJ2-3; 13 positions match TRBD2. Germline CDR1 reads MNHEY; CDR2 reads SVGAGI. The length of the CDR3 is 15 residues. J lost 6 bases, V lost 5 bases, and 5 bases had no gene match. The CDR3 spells CASSPVTSGRDTQYF. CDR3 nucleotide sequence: TGTGCCAGCAGTCCGGTGACTAGCGGGAGGGATACGCAGTATTTT.

DNA of the CDR3: TGCGCCAGCAGTCCTTCACAGGGGGCAAAGGGCCGGACGCAGTATTTT. Protein sequence: CASSPSQGAKGRTQYF. The V gene is TRBV10-1, the J gene TRBJ2-3, with 9 bases that match TRBD1. J lost 9 bases, V lost 5 bases, and 15 bases had no gene match. CDR3 length: 16 amino acids. The germline V gene encodes CDR1 WNHNN and CDR2 SYGVQD (reference sequence).

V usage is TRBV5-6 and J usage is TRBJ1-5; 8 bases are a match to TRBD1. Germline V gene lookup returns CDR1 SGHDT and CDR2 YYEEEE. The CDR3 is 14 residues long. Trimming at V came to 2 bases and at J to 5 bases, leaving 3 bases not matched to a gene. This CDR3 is CASSLQGGHQPQHF. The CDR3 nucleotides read TGTGCCAGCAGCTTACAGGGGGGACATCAGCCCCAGCATTTT.

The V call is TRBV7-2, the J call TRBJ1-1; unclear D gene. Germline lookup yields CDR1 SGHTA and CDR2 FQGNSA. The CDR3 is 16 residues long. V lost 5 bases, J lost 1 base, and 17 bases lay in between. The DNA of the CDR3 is TGTGCCAGCAGCGCCAGCGGAGTCAGGCCGAACACTGAAGCTTTCTTT. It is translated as CASSASGVRPNTEAFF. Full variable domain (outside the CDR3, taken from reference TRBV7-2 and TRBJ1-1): GAGVSQSPSNKVTEKGKDVELRCDPISGHTALYWYRQSLGQGLEFLIYFQGNSAPDKSGLPSDRFSAERTGGSVSTLTIQRTQQEDSAVYLCASSASGVRPNTEAFFGQGTRLTVV.

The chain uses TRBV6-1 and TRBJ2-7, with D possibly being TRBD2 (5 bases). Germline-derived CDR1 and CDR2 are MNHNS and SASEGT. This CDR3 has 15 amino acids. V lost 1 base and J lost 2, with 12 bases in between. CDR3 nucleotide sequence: TGTGCCAGCAGTGAAGGAACGGGATCCCCCTACGAGCAGTACTTC. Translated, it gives CASSEGTGSPYEQYF.

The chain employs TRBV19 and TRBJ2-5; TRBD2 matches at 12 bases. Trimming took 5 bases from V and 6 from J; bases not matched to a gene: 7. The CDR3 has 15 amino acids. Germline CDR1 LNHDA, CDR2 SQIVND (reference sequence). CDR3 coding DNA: TGTGCCAGTAGTCTGGCTAGCGGGAGGGGGAAGACCCAGTACTTC. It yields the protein CASSLASGRGKTQYF.

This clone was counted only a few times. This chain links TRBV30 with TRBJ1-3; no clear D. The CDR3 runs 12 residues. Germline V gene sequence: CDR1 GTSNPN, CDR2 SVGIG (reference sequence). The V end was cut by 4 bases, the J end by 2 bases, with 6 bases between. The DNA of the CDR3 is TGTGCCTGGACAGGTCCTGGAAACACCATATATTTT. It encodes CAWTGPGNTIYF.

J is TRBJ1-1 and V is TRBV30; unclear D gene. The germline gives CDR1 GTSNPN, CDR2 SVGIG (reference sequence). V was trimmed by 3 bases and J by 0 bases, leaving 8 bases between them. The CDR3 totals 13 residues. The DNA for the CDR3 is TGTGCCTGGAGGCGGGCAGTGAACACTGAAGCTTTCTTT. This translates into CAWRRAVNTEAFF.

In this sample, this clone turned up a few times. This CDR3 is CASSLSVGLNTGELFF. Written as DNA, the CDR3 is TGTGCCAGCAGCTTAAGCGTGGGACTGAATACCGGGGAGCTGTTTTTT. The chain recombines TRBV7-3 with TRBJ2-2; a possible D gene is TRBD2 (6 bases). Germline CDR1 SGHTA, CDR2 FQGTGA. Trimming stripped 1 base from V and 5 bases from J, with 14 bases between. This CDR3 is built from 16 residues.

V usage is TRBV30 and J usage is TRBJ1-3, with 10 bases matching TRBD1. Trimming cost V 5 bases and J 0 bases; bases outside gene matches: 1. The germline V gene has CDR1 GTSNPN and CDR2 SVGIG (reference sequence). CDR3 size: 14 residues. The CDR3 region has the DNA TGTGCCTGGGACAGGGGGCACTCTGGAAACACCATATATTTT. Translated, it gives CAWDRGHSGNTIYF.